The rows below give T cell receptor beta chains drawn from one sample of a study of T-cell memory formation after mild COVID-19. Each CDR3 protein is one row after TCRdb ran MiXCR on the 5' RACE reads. The table has 130,000 to 150,000 distinct CDR3 sequences, roughly 21% seen once. The source material was PBMCs or a T cell subset sorted from them (not recorded which). The receptors here all came from an adult woman who had mild COVID-19 (a few samples of this study predate the infection). Cell type and time point are not known. Each CDR3 is given with its conserved first and last residue. Fields, in order: CDR3 protein, CDR3 DNA, J gene, D gene, CDR3 length, clone size, V gene. A D gene is named only where the DNA matches it firmly. Clone size is stated in some rows and not others, as once, few, many or a class when expanded.

CDR3: CASSSGTEETQYF; DNA: TGCGCCAGCAGTTCCGGGACTGAAGAGACCCAGTACTTC; J: TRBJ2-5; D: -; length: 13; size: -; V: TRBV5-1
CDR3: CASSLRRTGELFF; DNA: TGTGCCAGCAGCCTGAGAAGGACCGGGGAGCTGTTTTTT; J: TRBJ2-2; D: -; length: 13; size: -; V: TRBV5-6
CDR3: CASSYYSEQFF; DNA: TGTGCCAGCAGTTATTATAGTGAGCAGTTCTTC; J: TRBJ2-1; D: -; length: 11; size: -; V: TRBV6-2/TRBV6-3
CDR3: CSAIPRGETQYF; DNA: TGCAGTGCTATACCCAGAGGAGAGACCCAGTACTTC; J: TRBJ2-5; D: -; length: 12; size: -; V: TRBV20-1
CDR3: CATSDGPTDTQYF; DNA: TGTGCCACCAGTGATGGCCCCACAGATACGCAGTATTTT; J: TRBJ2-3; D: -; length: 13; size: -; V: TRBV24-1
CDR3: CAWSERQGSYGYTF; DNA: TGTGCCTGGAGTGAAAGACAGGGGAGCTATGGCTACACCTTC; J: TRBJ1-2; D: TRBD1; length: 14; size: few; V: TRBV30
CDR3: CASSRGLAGGVKNIQYF; DNA: TGTGCCAGTAGCCGAGGACTAGCGGGAGGGGTCAAAAACATTCAGTACTTC; J: TRBJ2-4; D: TRBD2; length: 17; size: -; V: TRBV19
CDR3: CASSQDGASDTQYF; DNA: TGTGCCAGCAGCCAAGACGGGGCGTCGGATACGCAGTATTTT; J: TRBJ2-3; D: -; length: 14; size: -; V: TRBV9
CDR3: CASSPDRGRSKNIQYF; DNA: TGTGCCAGCAGCCCCGACAGGGGGCGATCCAAAAACATTCAGTACTTC; J: TRBJ2-4; D: TRBD1; length: 16; size: -; V: TRBV7-2
CDR3: CASSVSGSYTYEQYF; DNA: TGTGCCAGCAGCGTATCCGGGAGTTACACCTACGAGCAGTACTTC; J: TRBJ2-7; D: -; length: 15; size: few; V: TRBV9
CDR3: CASTPGASGAGNEQFF; DNA: TGTGCCAGCACCCCAGGGGCTAGCGGGGCTGGGAATGAGCAGTTCTTC; J: TRBJ2-1; D: TRBD2; length: 16; size: -; V: TRBV12-3/TRBV12-4
CDR3: CASSPASPEQYF; DNA: TGCGCCAGCAGCCCGGCCAGCCCCGAGCAGTACTTC; J: TRBJ2-7; D: -; length: 12; size: -; V: TRBV5-1
CDR3: CASSLGGSSNEQFF; DNA: TGCGCCAGCAGCTTGGGTGGGTCTAGCAATGAGCAGTTCTTC; J: TRBJ2-1; D: -; length: 14; size: few; V: TRBV5-1
CDR3: CASSRSGTGRIQPQHF; DNA: TGTGCCAGCAGTCGGTCCGGGACAGGGAGGATTCAGCCCCAGCATTTT; J: TRBJ1-5; D: TRBD1; length: 16; size: few; V: TRBV6-5
CDR3: CASSESGRFSKNIQYF; DNA: TGTGCCAGCAGCGAGAGCGGGCGCTTTTCCAAAAACATTCAGTACTTC; J: TRBJ2-4; D: -; length: 16; size: few; V: TRBV7-2
CDR3: CASSLTIGDNYGYTF; DNA: TGCGCCAGCAGCCTCACCATCGGGGACAACTATGGCTACACCTTC; J: TRBJ1-2; D: -; length: 15; size: few; V: TRBV5-1
CDR3: CASSFQGGNTEAFF; DNA: TGTGCCAGTAGTTTTCAGGGTGGGAACACTGAAGCTTTCTTT; J: TRBJ1-1; D: -; length: 14; size: few; V: TRBV19
CDR3: CATSRGTGGFYEQYF; DNA: TGTGCCACCAGCAGAGGGACAGGGGGCTTCTACGAGCAGTACTTC; J: TRBJ2-7; D: TRBD1; length: 15; size: -; V: TRBV15
CDR3: CASSYGGVSYNEQFF; DNA: TGTGCCAGCAGTTACGGGGGCGTCTCCTACAATGAGCAGTTCTTC; J: TRBJ2-1; D: -; length: 15; size: -; V: TRBV6-6
CDR3: CASSQYPVGVKNIQYF; DNA: TGTGCCAGCAGCCAATATCCTGTGGGAGTCAAAAACATTCAGTACTTC; J: TRBJ2-4; D: -; length: 16; size: -; V: TRBV16
CDR3: CASNPGLALYNEQFF; DNA: TGTGCCAGCAACCCGGGACTAGCGTTATACAATGAGCAGTTCTTC; J: TRBJ2-1; D: TRBD2; length: 15; size: few; V: TRBV3-1
CDR3: CASSKVGSHLTF; DNA: TGCGCCAGCAGCAAGGTCGGGTCCCACCTCACCTTC; J: TRBJ2-5; D: -; length: 12; size: -; V: TRBV5-1
CDR3: CASSQTVIRGPNTEAFF; DNA: TGCGCCAGCAGCCAAACCGTTATACGGGGGCCGAACACTGAAGCTTTCTTT; J: TRBJ1-1; D: -; length: 17; size: few; V: TRBV4-1
CDR3: CASSSKPTGAYGYTF; DNA: TGTGCCAGCAGTTCAAAGCCGACAGGGGCCTATGGCTACACCTTC; J: TRBJ1-2; D: TRBD1; length: 15; size: few; V: TRBV12-3/TRBV12-4
CDR3: CASSFIPAQGLGGYTF; DNA: TGTGCCAGCAGCTTTATCCCGGCTCAGGGGCTCGGTGGCTACACCTTC; J: TRBJ1-2; D: -; length: 16; size: few; V: TRBV7-9
CDR3: CASSQERLLAKNIQYF; DNA: TGCGCCAGCAGCCAAGAGAGGCTACTAGCCAAAAACATTCAGTACTTC; J: TRBJ2-4; D: -; length: 16; size: few; V: TRBV4-3
CDR3: CASSLTDYEQYF; DNA: TGTGCCAGCAGCTTAACCGACTACGAGCAGTACTTC; J: TRBJ2-7; D: -; length: 12; size: few; V: TRBV7-9
CDR3: CSARAAGKRSQYF; DNA: TGCAGTGCTAGAGCAGCGGGAAAGCGATCGCAGTATTTT; J: TRBJ2-3; D: TRBD2; length: 13; size: -; V: TRBV20-1
CDR3: CASSMTSQETQYF; DNA: TGTGCCAGTAGTATGACCAGCCAAGAGACCCAGTACTTC; J: TRBJ2-5; D: -; length: 13; size: few; V: TRBV19
CDR3: CASSAAGTGRKGSPLHF; DNA: TGTGCCAGCAGTGCGGCGGGGACAGGGAGGAAGGGATCACCCCTCCACTTT; J: TRBJ1-6; D: TRBD1; length: 17; size: many; V: TRBV27
CDR3: CASSVSLTGSNEQFF; DNA: TGTGCCAGCAGCGTTTCCCTAACGGGGAGCAATGAGCAGTTCTTC; J: TRBJ2-1; D: -; length: 15; size: -; V: TRBV9
CDR3: CASSLYRDMNTDTQYF; DNA: TGCGCCAGCAGCTTATACAGGGATATGAACACAGATACGCAGTATTTT; J: TRBJ2-3; D: -; length: 16; size: -; V: TRBV5-1
CDR3: CASSLTSGGAYEQYF; DNA: TGTGCCAGCAGTTTGACTAGCGGGGGGGCATACGAGCAGTACTTC; J: TRBJ2-7; D: TRBD2; length: 15; size: -; V: TRBV28
CDR3: CSARDGGHRVLSSYEQYF; DNA: TGCAGTGCTAGAGATGGGGGACACAGGGTACTAAGCTCCTACGAGCAGTACTTC; J: TRBJ2-7; D: -; length: 18; size: few; V: TRBV20-1
CDR3: CASIRTSPYEQYF; DNA: TGTGCCAGCATCCGGACTAGCCCGTACGAGCAGTACTTC; J: TRBJ2-7; D: TRBD2; length: 13; size: few; V: TRBV6-2/TRBV6-3
CDR3: CASSAGTGEAYNEQFF; DNA: TGTGCCAGCAGCGCCGGGACAGGGGAAGCCTACAATGAGCAGTTCTTC; J: TRBJ2-1; D: TRBD1; length: 16; size: few; V: TRBV9
CDR3: CASRYDSNQPQHF; DNA: TGTGCCAGCAGATACGATAGCAATCAGCCCCAGCATTTT; J: TRBJ1-5; D: -; length: 13; size: -; V: TRBV6-6